The 19 T cell receptor beta chains reported below all come from one sample, sequenced in a study of cytomegalovirus exposure and HLA in healthy donors listed by TCRdb under 2017. Libraries were constructed by the immunoSEQ multiplex PCR assay. For the multiplex PCR, a mixture combining 60 forward primers for TCR Vbeta segments and 13 reverse primers for TCR Jbeta segments was used. As stored in TCRdb, this immuneACCESS dataset retains in-frame rearrangements with V and J assigned. A fraction of the clones does not appear; measured against another copy, unresolved V genes explain less than half of the discrepancy, and the remainder lacks a known reason. The sample profile shows under 150,000 clones; approximately 79% of them were found once. Together, the top ten hold approximately 4% of the sample. The sequenced sample consisted of PBMCs. Receptor source: a man between 45 and 60 years old in good health and CMV-seropositive.

The chain carries TRBV2 and TRBJ2-7, with a weak D call TRBD2 (6 bases). CDR3 length equals 16 residues. Germline CDR1 is SNHLY and CDR2 is FYNNEI. The V end lost 3 bases, the J end lost 5 bases, and 20 bases lay between the germline ends. This CDR3 reads CASSDDERRDQHEQYF. CDR3 nucleotides: TGTGCCAGCAGTGATGACGAGAGGAGGGATCAGCACGAGCAGTACTTC. Looking up the rest from reference TRBV2 and TRBJ2-7 gives the full variable domain: EPEVTQTPSHQVTQMGQEVILRCVPISNHLYFYWYRQILGQKVEFLVSFYNNEISEKSEIFDDQFSVERPDGSNFTLKIRSTKLEDSAMYFCASSDDERRDQHEQYFGPGTRLTVT.

The genes are TRBV7-6 and TRBJ1-1; D may be TRBD1 (5 bases). Trimming cost V 0 bases and J 0 bases, with 8 bases left between them. CDR1 and CDR2 from the germline V gene are SGHVS and FNYEAQ. The CDR3 covers 15 residues. The CDR3 sequence: CASSLARGLNTEAFF. CDR3 bases: TGTGCCAGCAGCTTAGCGCGGGGCCTGAACACTGAAGCTTTCTTT.

This clone was picked up a small number of times. The chain has TRBV2 and TRBJ2-7; the match to TRBD1 covers 7 bases. Germline V CDR1 and CDR2: SNHLY, FYNNEI. The CDR3 is made up of 15 amino acids. V lost 1 base and J lost 4; bases outside the gene matches: 7. The CDR3 loop is CASSEGGGAAYEQYF. Here the CDR3 DNA reads TGTGCCAGCAGTGAAGGAGGGGGCGCCGCTTACGAGCAGTACTTC.

The rearrangement links TRBV7-8 to TRBJ1-3; 7 bases line up with TRBD1. The J segment lost 4 bases and the V segment lost 4 bases, leaving 7 bases of the junction unmatched. CDR1 and CDR2 (germline): SGHVS, FQNEAQ. This CDR3 spans 15 amino acids. The CDR3 spells CASSSAGTAGNTIYF. The DNA for the CDR3 is TGTGCCAGCAGCTCGGCCGGGACAGCAGGAAACACCATATATTTT.

This chain joins TRBV9 and TRBJ2-7; tentatively, D is TRBD2 (5 bases). Trimming pared 0 bases from V and 5 bases from J, leaving 15 bases between. CDR3 length equals 15 residues. Per the germline V gene, CDR1 is SGDLS and CDR2 is YYNGEE. CDR3 sequence (DNA): TGTGCCAGCAGCGTAGAAGGTCGGGGTGACGACGAGCAGTACTTC. Translated, it gives CASSVEGRGDDEQYF.

V and J are TRBV29-1 and TRBJ2-7; the D gene is possibly TRBD2 (5 bases). Germline CDR1 SQVTM, CDR2 ANQGSEA. With 0 bases removed from V and 6 bases from J, the gap between germline ends came to 15 bases. The length of the CDR3 is 14 residues. The CDR3 DNA reads TGCAGCGTTGAAGATCTTGCGGGCCCAGGCGAGCAGTACTTC. Protein product: CSVEDLAGPGEQYF.

Details on this clone: This CDR3 is also generated by other DNA sequences in the sample. J is TRBJ1-2 and V is TRBV27, with 7 bases identical to TRBD1. The V and J ends lost 2 bases and 4 bases, in that order; junction bases with no gene match: 4. The CDR3 has 14 amino acids. Germline CDR1 and CDR2: MNHEY and SMNVEV (reference sequence). CDR3 nucleotide sequence: TGTGCCAGCAGTTTAGGGGGACAGACCTATGGCTACACCTTC. Translation: CASSLGGQTYGYTF.

The chain carries TRBV4-3 and TRBJ2-3; no clear D. The CDR3 has 14 amino acids. Per germline, CDR1 LGHNA and CDR2 YSLEER. Trimming took off 1 base at V and 1 base at J, with 6 bases between the two ends. CDR3 DNA sequence: TGCGCCAGCAGCCAAGGCCCAGGCACAGATACGCAGTATTTT. Protein product: CASSQGPGTDTQYF.

The J gene is TRBJ2-2, the V gene TRBV5-6, with a weak D call TRBD2 (6 bases). Germline V gene data show CDR1 as SGHDT and CDR2 as YYEEEE. With 7 bases removed from V and 4 bases from J, the gap between germline ends came to 11 bases. There are 13 residues in the CDR3. DNA for the CDR3: TGTGCCAGCCGGGGGATCGGCACCGGGGAGCTGTTTTTT. Amino acid sequence: CASRGIGTGELFF.

The chain links TRBV7-9 to TRBJ1-5; a possible D gene is TRBD1 (6 bases). Deletions cut 1 base from V and 1 base from J, with 11 bases between. Germline loops: CDR1 SEHNR, CDR2 FQNEAQ (reference sequence). The CDR3 runs to 16 residues. The CDR3 nucleotides are TGTGCCAGCAGCTTAGGAGCAGGGGAGAGCAATCAGCCCCAGCATTTT. Translated: CASSLGAGESNQPQHF.

The gene calls are TRBV13 and TRBJ2-6; a weak D match, TRBD1 (6 bases). V was pared by 5 bases and J by 0 bases, with 14 bases between. This CDR3 has 17 residues. In germline, CDR1 is PRHDT, CDR2 FYEKMQ (reference sequence). CDR3 coding DNA: TGTGCCAGCAGCCGACGAACAGGGATCTCTGGGGCCAACGTCCTGACTTTC. The encoded protein is CASSRRTGISGANVLTF.

In this sample, this clone turned up a few times. The chain recombines TRBV6-6 with TRBJ2-3, with TRBD2 matching 14 bases. Unmatched junction bases numbered 3, after V lost 2 bases and J lost 5 bases. From germline, CDR1 is MNHNY and CDR2 SVGAGI (reference sequence). This CDR3 has 16 amino acids. The CDR3 bases are TGTGCCAGCAGTTACAGCGGACTAGCGGGGGGAGATACGCAGTATTTT. Amino acid sequence: CASSYSGLAGGDTQYF.

V and J are TRBV5-4 and TRBJ2-3; D is ambiguous. Trimming shortened V by 4 bases and J by 4 bases, and 10 bases separated the two germline ends. There are 13 residues in the CDR3. CDR1 and CDR2 (germline): SGHNT, YYREEE (reference sequence). The CDR3 region has the DNA TGTGCCAGCAGCCCGGAGCCTTCAGATACGCAGTATTTT. Protein: CASSPEPSDTQYF.

This chain joins TRBV29-1 and TRBJ2-7; TRBD2 might be the D (5 bases). CDR1 and CDR2 from the germline V gene are SQVTM and ANQGSEA. The CDR3 has 13 amino acids. Trimming cost V 1 base and J 3 bases, with 10 bases left between them. The CDR3 sequence is CSVEGPRGYEQYF. For the CDR3, the DNA is TGCAGCGTTGAAGGGCCCCGGGGCTACGAGCAGTACTTC.

V gene TRBV6-6 combines with J gene TRBJ1-6; 7 nucleotides match TRBD1. This CDR3 is built from 14 residues. V was clipped by 7 bases and J by 7 bases; unmatched bases: 7. Germline CDR1 is MNHNY and CDR2 is SVGAGI (reference sequence). The CDR3: CASKYQGDNSPLHF. CDR3 in DNA: TGTGCCAGCAAATACCAGGGGGACAATTCACCCCTCCACTTT.

This chain links TRBV28 with TRBJ1-4; 8 bases are a match to TRBD1. Germline loops: CDR1 MDHEN, CDR2 SYDVKM. Trimming at V came to 4 bases and at J to 0 bases, leaving 7 bases not matched to a gene. The CDR3 spans 17 residues. CDR3 loop: CASSSPTGAATNEKLFF. The DNA of the CDR3 is TGTGCCAGCAGTTCCCCGACAGGGGCTGCAACTAATGAAAAACTGTTTTTT.

The CDR3 nucleotides are TGTGCCAGCAGCTGGACAGGGACCGGGGCCAACGTCCTGACTTTC. Its translation is CASSWTGTGANVLTF. The chain couples TRBV6-5 to TRBJ2-6, with TRBD1 matching over 8 bases. The CDR3 extends over 15 amino acids. In germline, CDR1 is MNHEY, CDR2 SVGAGI. The trim removed 6 bases at V and 4 bases at J, leaving 5 bases unmatched.

This clone was counted a single time. The chain joins TRBV5-5 to TRBJ2-3, with 9 nucleotides matching TRBD1. Trimming removed 1 base from V and 0 bases from J; junction bases left unmatched: 3. The germline gives CDR1 SGHKS, CDR2 YYEKEE (reference sequence). This CDR3 comprises 16 residues. The CDR3 reads CASSLYGTGSTDTQYF. The DNA of the CDR3 is TGTGCCAGCAGCTTGTACGGGACAGGGAGCACAGATACGCAGTATTTT.

This sequence joins TRBV5-5 and TRBJ2-7, with 11 bases matching TRBD1. From germline, CDR1 is SGHKS and CDR2 YYEKEE (reference sequence). The CDR3 is 15 residues long. V shed 1 base and J 5 bases; nucleotides not matched to a gene: 5. The CDR3 region is CASSLLRTGGNEQYF. CDR3 nucleotides: TGTGCCAGCAGCTTGCTGAGGACAGGGGGCAACGAGCAGTACTTC.